This TCR beta chain was profiled in a study of cytomegalovirus exposure and HLA in healthy donors. Study context: Previous work identified roughly 110 million unique TCR beta sequences from roughly 180 million T cells. Study-wide results and caveats: Later on, an analysis tied 15,000 or so TCR beta sequences to HLA alleles at 0.05 false discovery rate.

Germline V CDR1 and CDR2: SGHNT, YYREEE (reference sequence). The CDR3 loop spans 17 amino acids. Trimming removed 4 bases from V and 5 bases from J; junction bases left unmatched: 14. 13 Jbeta primers and 60 Vbeta primers were used for the PCR. Assay: immunoSEQ multiplex PCR; the TCRdb copy retains only in-frame clones and omits some. The sample contains more than 85,000 clones, 63% of which appear only once. Donors had nominal health at sampling but likely had unrecorded immune exposures. This clone has just one count. What it recognizes is unknown. The clonotype was recovered from a human donor in good health. Sequencing was performed on PBMCs. The gene calls are TRBV5-4 and TRBJ2-1, with 8 bases aligning to TRBD1. The CDR3 DNA sequence: TGTGCCAGCAGCAAGAAGACGACAGGGGCTTCAAACAATGAGCAGTTCTTC. This sequence encodes CASSKKTTGASNNEQFF.